This TCR beta chain was recorded in a study of identical twins. Study-wide points: There was an excess of low generation probability in the out-of-frame alpha sequences that twins shared. Conclusions rested on cross-sectional statistics rather than following the same donors.

This clonotype occurred a few times. What it binds is not known. Trimming at V came to 8 bases and at J to 8 bases, leaving 12 bases not matched to a gene. CDR3 length: 14 amino acids. TCRdb reanalysed the 5' RACE reads using MiXCR and keeps one entry per CDR3 protein. Of 500,000 to 600,000 distinct CDR3 sequences listed, 20% to 25% are singletons. In addition, the sample was reused for a study of T cells expressing NK-cell markers. This second study notes: Topping the CD3+CD56-NKG2C+ fraction as well were these clonotypes, in a few donors.

This clonotype was obtained from a young woman in good health. The J gene is TRBJ2-1, the V gene TRBV12-3 or TRBV12-4; 7 bases align to TRBD2. Sample: CD4+ T cells sorted from blood. CDR3 protein: CASATAEGGYEQFF. The CDR3 DNA reads as TGTGCCAGCGCTACGGCCGAGGGAGGGTATGAGCAGTTCTTC.